This T cell receptor beta chain was sequenced in a study of cytomegalovirus exposure and HLA in healthy donors. PCR employed 60 Vbeta and 13 Jbeta primers. The repertoire was sequenced with immunoSEQ multiplex PCR; TCRdb's copy has only in-frame clones and lacks some. The sample records more than 100,000 clones, about four fifths being singletons. The CDR3 sequence is 13 residues long. V gave up 2 bases and J gave up 4 bases; unmatched junction bases: 3. CDR1 is GTSNPN and CDR2 is SVGIG in the germline V gene (reference sequence). The TCR originated in a male donor in good health and CMV-seronegative. The J gene is TRBJ2-3, the V gene TRBV30; 7 bases map to TRBD2. Sample: PBMCs. The CDR3 nucleotides are TGTGCCTGGAGTATGGCGGGGGCAGATACGCAGTATTTT. Amino acid sequence: CAWSMAGADTQYF.